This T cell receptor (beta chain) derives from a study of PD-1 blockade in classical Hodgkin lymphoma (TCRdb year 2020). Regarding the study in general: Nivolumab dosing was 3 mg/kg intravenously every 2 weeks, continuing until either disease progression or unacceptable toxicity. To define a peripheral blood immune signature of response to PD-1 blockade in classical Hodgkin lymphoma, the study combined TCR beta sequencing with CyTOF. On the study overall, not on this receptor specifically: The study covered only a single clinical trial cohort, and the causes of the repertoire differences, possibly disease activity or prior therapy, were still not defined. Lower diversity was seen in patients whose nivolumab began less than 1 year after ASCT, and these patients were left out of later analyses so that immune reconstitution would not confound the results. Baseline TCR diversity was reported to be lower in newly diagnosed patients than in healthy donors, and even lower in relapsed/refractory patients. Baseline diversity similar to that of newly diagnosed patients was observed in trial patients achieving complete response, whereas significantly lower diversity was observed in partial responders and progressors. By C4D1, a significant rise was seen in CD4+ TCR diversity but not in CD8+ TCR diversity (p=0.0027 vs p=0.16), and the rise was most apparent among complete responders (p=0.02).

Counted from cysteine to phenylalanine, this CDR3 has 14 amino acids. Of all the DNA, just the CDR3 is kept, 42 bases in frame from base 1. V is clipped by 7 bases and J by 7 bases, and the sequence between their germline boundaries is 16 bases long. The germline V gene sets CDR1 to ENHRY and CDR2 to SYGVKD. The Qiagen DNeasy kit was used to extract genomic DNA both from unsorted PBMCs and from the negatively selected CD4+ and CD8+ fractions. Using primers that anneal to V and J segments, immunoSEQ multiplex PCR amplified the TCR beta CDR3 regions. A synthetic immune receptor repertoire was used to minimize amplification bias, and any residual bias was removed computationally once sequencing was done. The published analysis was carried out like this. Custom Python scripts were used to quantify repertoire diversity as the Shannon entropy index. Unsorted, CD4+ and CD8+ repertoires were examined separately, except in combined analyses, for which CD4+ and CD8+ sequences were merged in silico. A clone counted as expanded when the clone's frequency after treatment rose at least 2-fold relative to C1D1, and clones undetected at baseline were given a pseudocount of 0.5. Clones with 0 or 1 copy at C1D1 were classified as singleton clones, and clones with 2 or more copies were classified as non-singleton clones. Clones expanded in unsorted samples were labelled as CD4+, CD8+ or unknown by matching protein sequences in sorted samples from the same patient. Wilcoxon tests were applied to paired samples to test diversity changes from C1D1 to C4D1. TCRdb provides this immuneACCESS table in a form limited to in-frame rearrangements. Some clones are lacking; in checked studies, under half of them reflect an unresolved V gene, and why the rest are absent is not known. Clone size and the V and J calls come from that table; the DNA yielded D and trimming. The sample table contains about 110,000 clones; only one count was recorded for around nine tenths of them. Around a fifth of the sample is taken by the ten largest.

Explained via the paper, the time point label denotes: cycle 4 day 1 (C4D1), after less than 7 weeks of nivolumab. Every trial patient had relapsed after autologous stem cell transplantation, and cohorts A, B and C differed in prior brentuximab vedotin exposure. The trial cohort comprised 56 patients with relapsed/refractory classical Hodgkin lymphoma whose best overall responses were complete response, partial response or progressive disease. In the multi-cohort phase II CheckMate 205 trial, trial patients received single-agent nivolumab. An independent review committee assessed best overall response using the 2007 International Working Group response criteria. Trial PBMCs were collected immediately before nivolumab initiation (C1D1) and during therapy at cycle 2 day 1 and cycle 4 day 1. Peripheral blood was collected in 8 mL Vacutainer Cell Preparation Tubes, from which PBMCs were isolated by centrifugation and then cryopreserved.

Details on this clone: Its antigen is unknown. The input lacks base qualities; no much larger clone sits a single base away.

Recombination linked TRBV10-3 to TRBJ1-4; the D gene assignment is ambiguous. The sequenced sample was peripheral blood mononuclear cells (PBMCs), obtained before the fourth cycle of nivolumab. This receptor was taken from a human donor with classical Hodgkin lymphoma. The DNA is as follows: TGTGCCATCAACCGGCTCGGACCGAGTGAAAAACTGTTTTTT. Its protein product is CAINRLGPSEKLFF.